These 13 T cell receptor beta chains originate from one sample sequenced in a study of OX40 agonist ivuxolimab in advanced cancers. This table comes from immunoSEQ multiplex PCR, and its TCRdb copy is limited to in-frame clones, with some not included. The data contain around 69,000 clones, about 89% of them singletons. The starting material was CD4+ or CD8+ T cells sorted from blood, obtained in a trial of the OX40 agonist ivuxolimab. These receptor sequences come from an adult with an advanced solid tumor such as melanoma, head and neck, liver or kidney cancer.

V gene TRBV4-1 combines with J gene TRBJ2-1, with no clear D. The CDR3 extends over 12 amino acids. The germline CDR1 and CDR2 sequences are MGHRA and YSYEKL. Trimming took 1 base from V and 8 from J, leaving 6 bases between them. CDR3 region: CASSQGIDEQFF. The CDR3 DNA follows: TGCGCCAGCAGCCAAGGTATCGATGAGCAGTTCTTC.

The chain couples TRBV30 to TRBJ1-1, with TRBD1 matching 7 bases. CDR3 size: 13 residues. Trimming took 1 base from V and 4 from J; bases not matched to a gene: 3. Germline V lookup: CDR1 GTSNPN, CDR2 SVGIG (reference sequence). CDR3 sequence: CAWSAGTATEAFF. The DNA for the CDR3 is TGTGCCTGGAGTGCCGGGACAGCCACTGAAGCTTTCTTT.

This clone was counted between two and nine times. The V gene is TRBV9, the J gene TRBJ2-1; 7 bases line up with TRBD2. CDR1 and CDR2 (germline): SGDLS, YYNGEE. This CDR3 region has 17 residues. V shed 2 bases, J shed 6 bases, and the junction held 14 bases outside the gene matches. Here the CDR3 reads CASSVASGGRGSNEQFF. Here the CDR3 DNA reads TGTGCCAGCAGCGTCGCGTCTGGCGGGAGAGGGTCCAATGAGCAGTTCTTC.

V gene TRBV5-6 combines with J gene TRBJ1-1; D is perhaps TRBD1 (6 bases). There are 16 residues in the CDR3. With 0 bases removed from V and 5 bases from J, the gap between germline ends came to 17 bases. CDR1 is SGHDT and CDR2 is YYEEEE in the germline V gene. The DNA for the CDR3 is TGTGCCAGCAGCTTGGCCTGGGGGCGCGGGGGGACTGAAGCTTTCTTT. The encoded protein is CASSLAWGRGGTEAFF.

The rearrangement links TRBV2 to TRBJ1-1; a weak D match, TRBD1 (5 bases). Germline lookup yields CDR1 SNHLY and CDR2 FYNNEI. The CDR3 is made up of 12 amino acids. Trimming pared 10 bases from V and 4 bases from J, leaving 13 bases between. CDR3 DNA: TGTGCCACCATGGACACTTTCACTGAAGCTTTCTTT. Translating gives CATMDTFTEAFF.

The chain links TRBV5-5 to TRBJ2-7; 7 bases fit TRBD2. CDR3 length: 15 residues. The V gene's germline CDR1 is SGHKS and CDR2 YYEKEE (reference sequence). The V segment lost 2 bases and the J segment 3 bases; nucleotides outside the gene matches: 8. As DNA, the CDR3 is TGTGCCAGCAGCTTTTCCGCGGGAGAGGACTACGAGCAGTACTTC. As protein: CASSFSAGEDYEQYF.

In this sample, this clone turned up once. Here the CDR3 reads CASSLVVRPSGLQSSYNEQFF. CDR3 nucleotide sequence: TGCGCCAGCAGCTTGGTCGTTCGGCCTAGCGGACTCCAGAGCTCCTACAATGAGCAGTTCTTC. The V and J genes are TRBV5-1 and TRBJ2-1, with 7 bases lining up with TRBD2. The CDR3 extends over 21 amino acids. Germline loops: CDR1 SGHRS, CDR2 YFSETQ. J was trimmed by 0 bases and V by 0 bases; bases with no gene match: 18.

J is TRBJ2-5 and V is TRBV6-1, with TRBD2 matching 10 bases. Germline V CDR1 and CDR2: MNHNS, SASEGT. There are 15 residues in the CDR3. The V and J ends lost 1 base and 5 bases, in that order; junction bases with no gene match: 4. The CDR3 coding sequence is TGTGCCAGCAGTGAAGAGGGTAGCGGGAGGGAGACCCAGTACTTC. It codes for CASSEEGSGRETQYF.

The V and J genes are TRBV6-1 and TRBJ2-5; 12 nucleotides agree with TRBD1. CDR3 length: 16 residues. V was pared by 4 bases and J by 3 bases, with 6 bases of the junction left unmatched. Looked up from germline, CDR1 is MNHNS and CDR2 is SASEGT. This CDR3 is CASSARDRGQKETQYF. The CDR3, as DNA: TGTGCCAGCAGTGCCCGGGACAGGGGGCAAAAAGAGACCCAGTACTTC.

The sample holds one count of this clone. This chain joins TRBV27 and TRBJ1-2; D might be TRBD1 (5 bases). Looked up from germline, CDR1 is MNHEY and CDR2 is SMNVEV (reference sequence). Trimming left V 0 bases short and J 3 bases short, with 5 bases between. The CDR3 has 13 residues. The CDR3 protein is CASSLSGDYGYTF. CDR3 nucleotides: TGTGCCAGCAGTTTATCAGGGGACTATGGCTACACCTTC.

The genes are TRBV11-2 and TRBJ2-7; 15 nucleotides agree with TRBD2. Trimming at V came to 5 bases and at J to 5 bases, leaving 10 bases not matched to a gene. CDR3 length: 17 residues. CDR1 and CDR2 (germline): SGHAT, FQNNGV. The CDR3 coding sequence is TGTGCCAGCAGCCCGCAGGGGGGACTAGCGGGAGGTGACGAGCAGTACTTC. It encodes CASSPQGGLAGGDEQYF.

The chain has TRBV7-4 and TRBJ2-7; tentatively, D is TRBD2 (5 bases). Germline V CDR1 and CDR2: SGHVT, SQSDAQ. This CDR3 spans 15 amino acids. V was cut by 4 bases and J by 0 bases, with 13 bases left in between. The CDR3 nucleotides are TGTGCCAGCAGCTCAAGCGGTTGGAGCTCCTACGAGCAGTACTTC. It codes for CASSSSGWSSYEQYF.

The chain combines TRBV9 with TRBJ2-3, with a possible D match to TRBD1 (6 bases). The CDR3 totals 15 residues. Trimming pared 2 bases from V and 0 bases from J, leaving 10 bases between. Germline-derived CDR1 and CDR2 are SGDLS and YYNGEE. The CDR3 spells CASSVGQPSTDTQYF. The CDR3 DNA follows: TGTGCCAGCAGCGTTGGACAGCCTAGCACAGATACGCAGTATTTT.